This entry lists 30 T cell receptor beta chains sequenced from one sample in a study of cytomegalovirus exposure and HLA in healthy donors. A multiplex PCR was run with 60 Vbeta primers and 13 Jbeta primers. Profiling relied on immunoSEQ multiplex PCR, and the TCRdb table lists in-frame clones only, not all of them. The repertoire holds 90,000 to 150,000 clones, with roughly three fifths as singletons. The source material was PBMCs. The receptor set was obtained from a man in his forties in good health and CMV-seropositive.

The CDR3 DNA is TGTGCCAGCAGCTTTGGAGACGAGCAGTACTTC. Amino acid sequence: CASSFGDEQYF. This chain joins TRBV5-6 and TRBJ2-5; no clear D. Near its end, the DNA agrees better with TRBJ2-7, so the J call may be wrong. Germline CDR1 and CDR2: SGHDT and YYEEEE. The CDR3 has 11 amino acids.

The chain joins TRBV5-8 to TRBJ2-7; a possible D gene is TRBD1 (5 bases). V was pared by 3 bases and J by 4 bases, with 14 bases between. This CDR3 comprises 14 residues. The V gene's germline CDR1 is SGHTS and CDR2 YDEGEE. CDR3: CASSSGAGLYEQYF. CDR3 coding DNA: TGTGCCAGCAGCTCTGGAGCAGGGTTGTACGAGCAGTACTTC.

This clone was seen a handful of times. The rearrangement uses TRBV5-6 and TRBJ1-1; weak D call: TRBD1 (6 bases). Germline CDR1 reads SGHDT; CDR2 reads YYEEEE. The CDR3 runs 13 residues. V lost 3 bases to trimming and J lost 1 base, with 7 bases between them. CDR3 sequence: CASSWDKNTEAFF. In nucleotides, the CDR3 is TGTGCCAGCAGCTGGGACAAGAACACTGAAGCTTTCTTT.

The chain carries TRBV5-6 and TRBJ2-1; D gene ambiguous. V lost 4 bases and J 6 bases, leaving 11 bases between the germline ends. This CDR3 has 13 residues. Germline V gene sequence: CDR1 SGHDT, CDR2 YYEEEE. This chain's CDR3 is CASSPQAINEQFF. CDR3 nucleotides: TGTGCCAGCAGCCCTCAGGCAATCAATGAGCAGTTCTTC.

The V call is TRBV28, the J call TRBJ2-1; D call uncertain. The CDR3 extends over 14 amino acids. Between the trimmed V and J ends, which lost 3 bases and 1 base, there was a span of 7 bases. Per germline, CDR1 MDHEN and CDR2 SYDVKM. In DNA form, the CDR3 reads TGTGCCAGCAGTTTGAGAGTTTCCTACAATGAGCAGTTCTTC. Amino acid sequence: CASSLRVSYNEQFF.

The V gene is TRBV29-1, the J gene TRBJ2-4; tentative D call: TRBD2 (6 bases). The germline CDR1 and CDR2 sequences are SQVTM and ANQGSEA. The CDR3 is 16 amino acids. The V gene lost 4 bases and the J gene lost 0 bases, with 16 bases spanning the gap. DNA for the CDR3: TGCAGCGTTGGGGGGGATAGCGGAGTAGCCAAAAACATTCAGTACTTC. Protein product: CSVGGDSGVAKNIQYF.

The rearrangement joins TRBV6-1 to TRBJ2-7; 9 bases map to TRBD2. The ends lost 7 bases at V and 3 bases at J; junction bases unmatched: 7. The CDR3 covers 14 residues. Germline V CDR1 and CDR2: MNHNS, SASEGT. CDR3 bases: TGTGCCAGCATGGGGGTAGCGGGAGACTACGAGCAGTACTTC. Protein sequence: CASMGVAGDYEQYF.

V gene TRBV28 combines with J gene TRBJ1-2; 9 bases are shared with TRBD1. In germline, CDR1 is MDHEN, CDR2 SYDVKM. Unmatched junction bases numbered 6, after V lost 6 bases and J lost 4 bases. This CDR3 is built from 14 residues. CDR3 amino acids: CASRSGTGIYGYTF. CDR3 nucleotides: TGTGCCAGCAGGTCCGGGACAGGGATCTATGGCTACACCTTC.

This clone was observed a handful of times. This sequence joins TRBV14 and TRBJ2-7, with unresolved D. The germline gives CDR1 SGHDN, CDR2 FVKESK. The CDR3 has 14 amino acids. V was clipped by 4 bases and J by 5 bases, with 15 bases between them. This chain's CDR3 is CASSLKARLDEQYF. In DNA form, the CDR3 reads TGTGCCAGCAGCCTTAAGGCTAGATTAGACGAGCAGTACTTC.

The rearrangement joins TRBV5-1 to TRBJ2-5; 10 bases are a match to TRBD2. The germline V gene has CDR1 SGHRS and CDR2 YFSETQ. The V gene end was trimmed by 7 bases and the J gene end by 2 bases; junction bases not matched to a gene: 8. The CDR3 contains 15 residues. Here the CDR3 reads CASADLAGEQETQYF. The CDR3 nucleotides are TGCGCCAGCGCCGATCTAGCGGGAGAACAAGAGACCCAGTACTTC. The full variable domain, in which reference TRBV5-1 and TRBJ2-5 provide the parts outside the CDR3, is KAGVTQTPRYLIKTRGQQVTLSCSPISGHRSVSWYQQTPGQGLQFLFEYFSETQRNKGNFPGRFSGRQFSNSRSEMNVSTLELGDSALYLCASADLAGEQETQYFGPGTRLLVL.

This clone was found a few times. CDR3 DNA: TGTGCCAGCAGCGAACCCACAGGGAGAGATACGCAGTATTTT. It codes for CASSEPTGRDTQYF. The chain uses TRBV5-4 and TRBJ2-3, with D perhaps TRBD1 (6 bases). V was pared by 4 bases and J by 5 bases, with 14 bases between. The CDR3 totals 14 residues. Germline V gives CDR1 SGHNT, CDR2 YYREEE (reference sequence).

A word on this clone: The identical CDR3 is also encoded by other nucleotide sequences in the sample. The V and J genes are TRBV6-6 and TRBJ1-1; D gene unclear. V lost 3 bases and J 1 base, leaving 6 bases between the germline ends. This CDR3 region has 13 residues. Germline assignment: CDR1 MNHNY and CDR2 SVGAGI (reference sequence). In nucleotides, the CDR3 is TGTGCCAGCAGTTATGCAGGGAACACTGAAGCTTTCTTT. Translating gives CASSYAGNTEAFF.

The chain uses TRBV19 and TRBJ1-5, with 11 bases matching TRBD1. The ends lost 5 bases at V and 2 bases at J; junction bases unmatched: 8. The CDR3 extends over 17 amino acids. Looked up from germline, CDR1 is LNHDA and CDR2 is SQIVND (reference sequence). The CDR3 spells CASSRPDRGLGNQPQHF. CDR3 sequence (DNA): TGTGCCAGTAGTCGCCCGGACAGGGGGCTTGGCAATCAGCCCCAGCATTTT.

This clone was counted a few times. This rearrangement joins TRBV9 to TRBJ2-7; 7 nucleotides align to TRBD1. Losses at the gene ends were 4 bases for V and 7 bases for J; bases not matched to a gene: 8. Germline CDR1 SGDLS, CDR2 YYNGEE. The length of the CDR3 is 13 residues. The CDR3 reads CASSPPDRIEQYF. The CDR3 DNA reads as TGTGCCAGCAGCCCTCCGGACAGGATAGAGCAGTACTTC.

The chain recombines TRBV30 with TRBJ2-1; 9 nucleotides align to TRBD2. Trimming took 1 base from V and 0 from J; bases not matched to a gene: 10. Germline V gene sequence: CDR1 GTSNPN, CDR2 SVGIG (reference sequence). The CDR3 runs to 18 residues. The CDR3 bases are TGTGCCTGGAGTGACTCTAGCGGGACTAATAGCTCCTACAATGAGCAGTTCTTC. This sequence encodes CAWSDSSGTNSSYNEQFF.

The chain recombines TRBV19 with TRBJ1-1, with TRBD1 as a possible D gene (5 bases). CDR1 is LNHDA, CDR2 SQIVND, per germline (reference sequence). V lost 3 bases and J lost 11, with 10 bases in between. The CDR3 consists of 11 residues. CDR3 loop: CASSIGGVAFF. The CDR3 coding sequence is TGTGCCAGTAGTATCGGGGGGGTGGCTTTCTTT. Full variable domain (missing parts from reference TRBV19 and TRBJ1-1): DGGITQSPKYLFRKEGQNVTLSCEQNLNHDAMYWYRQDPGQGLRLIYYSQIVNDFQKGDIAEGYSVSREKKESFPLTVTSAQKNPTAFYLCASSIGGVAFFGQGTRLTVV.

This clone was detected only once. A junction end diverges from the germline sequence, so it may reflect a read error. The J gene is TRBJ2-5, the V gene TRBV6-5; TRBD2 is a possible D gene (6 bases). Germline CDR1 and CDR2: MNHEY and SVGAGI. The CDR3 is 13 amino acids. The CDR3 DNA sequence: TGTGCCAGCAAGGACTATTCTGAAGAGGCCCAGTACTTC. Translation: CASKDYSEEAQYF.

The CDR3 sequence: CASRPSGLAGGRGTGELFF. CDR3 nucleotides: TGCGCCAGCAGACCCTCGGGACTAGCGGGAGGAAGAGGGACCGGGGAGCTGTTTTTT. The chain joins TRBV4-1 to TRBJ2-2, with 15 bases lining up with TRBD2. The J segment lost 5 bases and the V segment lost 6 bases, leaving 13 bases of the junction unmatched. The CDR3 covers 19 residues. Per germline, CDR1 MGHRA and CDR2 YSYEKL.

This clone was detected a few times. The V gene is TRBV5-1, the J gene TRBJ2-2; the D is unclear. This CDR3 is built from 15 residues. Germline V gene sequence: CDR1 SGHRS, CDR2 YFSETQ. V was shortened by 6 bases and J by 0 bases, with 12 bases between the two germline ends. Here the CDR3 reads CASNPRVSNTGELFF. CDR3 nucleotides: TGCGCCAGCAACCCCCGGGTCTCGAACACCGGGGAGCTGTTTTTT. The entire variable domain, with the rest obtained from reference TRBV5-1 and TRBJ2-2, is as follows: KAGVTQTPRYLIKTRGQQVTLSCSPISGHRSVSWYQQTPGQGLQFLFEYFSETQRNKGNFPGRFSGRQFSNSRSEMNVSTLELGDSALYLCASNPRVSNTGELFFGEGSRLTVL.

This clone has a handful of counts. V usage is TRBV6-5 and J usage is TRBJ1-1; no clear D gene. Trimming removed 0 bases from V and 0 bases from J, with 8 bases in between. The CDR3 loop spans 15 amino acids. Germline CDR1 and CDR2: MNHEY and SVGAGI. This chain's CDR3 is CASSYSMTMNTEAFF. CDR3 coding DNA: TGTGCCAGCAGTTACTCGATGACAATGAACACTGAAGCTTTCTTT.

The V call is TRBV2, the J call TRBJ1-5; possibly TRBD1 for D (5 bases). V was cut by 8 bases and J by 7 bases, with 27 bases left in between. The CDR3 has 17 amino acids. Germline V lookup: CDR1 SNHLY, CDR2 FYNNEI. CDR3 in amino acids: CASAPIRARTQGQPQHF. For the CDR3, the DNA is TGTGCCAGCGCACCCATCCGGGCCCGCACCCAGGGCCAGCCCCAGCATTTT.

This sequence joins TRBV20-1 and TRBJ2-3; D not resolved. Trimming took 4 bases from V and 2 from J, leaving 4 bases between them. Germline loops: CDR1 DFQATT, CDR2 SNEGSKA (reference sequence). The CDR3 covers 11 residues. The CDR3 nucleotides are TGCAGTGCTACCTACACAGATACGCAGTATTTT. This codes for CSATYTDTQYF.

J is TRBJ2-1 and V is TRBV5-1, with TRBD2 matching over 13 bases. V was pared by 0 bases and J by 7 bases, with 4 bases of the junction left unmatched. Germline V gene lookup returns CDR1 SGHRS and CDR2 YFSETQ. CDR3 length: 16 amino acids. For the CDR3, the DNA is TGCGCCAGCAGCTTGGAGGGGACTAGCGGGGTTAATGAGCAGTTCTTC. Translation: CASSLEGTSGVNEQFF.

The genes are TRBV7-2 and TRBJ2-7; 9 bases fit TRBD1. J gave up 1 base and V 3 bases, and 4 bases lay outside the gene matches. The CDR3 spans 15 residues. Germline lookup yields CDR1 SGHTA and CDR2 FQGNSA. The CDR3 DNA reads as TGTGCCAGCAGCTTGGACAGGGGCCGGTCCTACGAGCAGTACTTC. Residues: CASSLDRGRSYEQYF.

The chain uses TRBV5-4 and TRBJ1-2; weak D call: TRBD1 (5 bases). Germline CDR1 is SGHNT and CDR2 is YYREEE (reference sequence). The CDR3 sequence is 17 residues long. V lost 4 bases to trimming and J lost 9 bases, with 28 bases between them. CDR3 protein: CASSGFRGRAPKISYTF. Written as DNA, the CDR3 is TGTGCCAGCAGCGGGTTTAGAGGCAGGGCGCCGAAAATCAGCTACACCTTC.

This clone was detected once. The chain is built from TRBV19 and TRBJ2-7; D remains unclear. The germline gives CDR1 LNHDA, CDR2 SQIVND (reference sequence). V dropped 1 base and J dropped 3 bases, with 13 bases sitting between them. This CDR3 comprises 15 residues. The CDR3 bases are TGTGCCAGTAGTATAGGCGGCAGACCTGACTACGAGCAGTACTTC. Translation: CASSIGGRPDYEQYF.

This chain's CDR3 is CASSPLPLAGNQETQYF. As DNA, the CDR3 is TGCGCCAGCAGCCCGCTTCCCCTAGCGGGGAACCAAGAGACCCAGTACTTC. This chain connects TRBV4-1 to TRBJ2-5; 9 bases agree with TRBD2. Per germline, CDR1 MGHRA and CDR2 YSYEKL. The V and J ends lost 4 bases and 0 bases, in that order; junction bases with no gene match: 9. The CDR3 totals 17 residues.

The gene calls are TRBV25-1 and TRBJ1-2, with D uncertain. The CDR3 is 12 amino acids. Deletions cut 4 bases from V and 14 bases from J, with 17 bases between. Germline CDR1 is MGHDK and CDR2 is SYGVNS. CDR3 DNA: TGTGCCAGCAGTGGGGTCAGACCGGCGGGGACCTTC. Protein sequence: CASSGVRPAGTF.

This rearrangement joins TRBV29-1 to TRBJ1-1; D is unresolved. V gave up 7 bases and J gave up 7 bases, with 10 bases separating them. Germline CDR1 and CDR2: SQVTM and ANQGSEA. The CDR3 spans 10 residues. The CDR3 sequence: CSAKRDEAFF. The CDR3 coding sequence is TGCAGCGCCAAGAGGGATGAAGCTTTCTTT.

The V call is TRBV15, the J call TRBJ2-1; D gene uncertain. The CDR3 covers 16 residues. CDR1 LNHNV and CDR2 YYDKDF come from the germline V gene (reference sequence). V lost 1 base, J lost 0 bases, and 10 bases lay in between. The CDR3 reads CATSRVVFSSYNEQFF. The CDR3 DNA follows: TGTGCCACCAGCAGAGTCGTCTTCAGCTCCTACAATGAGCAGTTCTTC.